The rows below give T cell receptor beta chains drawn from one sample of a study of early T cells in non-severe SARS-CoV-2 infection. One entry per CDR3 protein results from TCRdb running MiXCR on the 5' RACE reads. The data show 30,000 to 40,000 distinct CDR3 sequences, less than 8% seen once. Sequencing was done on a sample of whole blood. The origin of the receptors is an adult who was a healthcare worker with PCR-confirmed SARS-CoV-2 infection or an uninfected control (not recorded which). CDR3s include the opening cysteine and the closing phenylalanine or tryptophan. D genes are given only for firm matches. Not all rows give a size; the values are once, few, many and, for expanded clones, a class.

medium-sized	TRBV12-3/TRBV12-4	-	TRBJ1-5	TGTGCCAGCAGTTTTTGGGGGAATAGCAATCAGCCCCAGCATTTT	CASSFWGNSNQPQHF
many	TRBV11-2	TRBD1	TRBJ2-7	TGTGCCAGCAGTTCAATACAGGGGCCCGGCTCCTACGAGCAGTACTTC	CASSSIQGPGSYEQYF
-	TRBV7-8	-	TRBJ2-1	TGTGCCAGCAGCTTACTTTTAGGCACGAATGAGCAGTTCTTC	CASSLLLGTNEQFF
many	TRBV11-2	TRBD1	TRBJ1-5	TGTGCCAGCAGCCCGGGGACAGCCCTACTAAATCAGCCCCAGCATTTT	CASSPGTALLNQPQHF
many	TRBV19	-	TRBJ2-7	TGTGCCAGTAGTATCGGACAAGCCTCCTACGAGCAGTACTTC	CASSIGQASYEQYF
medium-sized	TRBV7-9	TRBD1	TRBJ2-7	TGTGCCAGCAGACGACAGGGGAGCAACGAGCAGTACTTC	CASRRQGSNEQYF
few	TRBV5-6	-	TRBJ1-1	TGTGCCAGCAGCAAGATGTCGTCAGGCACTGAAGCTTTCTTT	CASSKMSSGTEAFF
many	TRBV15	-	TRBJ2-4	TGTGCCACCAGCAGAGGCCTTGGGTCCGGGGCCAAAAACATTCAGTACTTC	CATSRGLGSGAKNIQYF
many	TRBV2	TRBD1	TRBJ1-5	TGTGCCAGCAGTGACAGGGGGCGAGGGCAGCCCCAGCATTTT	CASSDRGRGQPQHF
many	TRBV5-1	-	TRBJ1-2	TGCGCCAGCAGCTTCGGACGGGAAACTATCTCTGGCTACACCTTC	CASSFGRETISGYTF
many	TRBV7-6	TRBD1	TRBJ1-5	TGTGCCAGCAGTTCCGGGACAGGGGCCTCTCAGCCCCAGCATTTT	CASSSGTGASQPQHF
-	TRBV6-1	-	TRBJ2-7	TGTGCCAGCACCCGGGACAGGGTAGCGGGGGGCTACGAGCAGTACTTC	CASTRDRVAGGYEQYF
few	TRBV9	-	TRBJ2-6	TGTGCCAGCAGCGTGGGACGGGCAAGCTCTGGGGCCAACGTCCTGACTTTC	CASSVGRASSGANVLTF
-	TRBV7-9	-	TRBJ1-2	TGTGCCAGCAGCTTAACAGAAATATATGGCTACACCTTC	CASSLTEIYGYTF
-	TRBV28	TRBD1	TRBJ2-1	TGTGCCAGCAGTTTACCATGGACAGGGCCATACAATGAGCAGTTCTTC	CASSLPWTGPYNEQFF
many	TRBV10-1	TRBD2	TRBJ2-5	TGCGCCAGCAGTGCCTCCCACACGGGAGGAGAGACCCAGTACTTC	CASSASHTGGETQYF
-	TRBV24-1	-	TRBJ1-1	TGTGCCACCAGCCTAGGGCGGTTCACTGAAGCTATCTTT	CATSLGRFTEAIF
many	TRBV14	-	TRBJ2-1	TGTGCCAGCAGCTCTGTAGGTAGCTCCTACAATGAGCAGTTCTTC	CASSSVGSSYNEQFF
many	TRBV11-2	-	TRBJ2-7	TGTGCCAGCAGCCCCCGCACTATACACTACGAGCAGTACTTC	CASSPRTIHYEQYF
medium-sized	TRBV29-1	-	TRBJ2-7	TGCAGCGTTGACAGCGACCGCGAGCAGTACTTC	CSVDSDREQYF
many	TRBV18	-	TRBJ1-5	TGTGCCAGCTCGATCAGGGGCTGGAATCAGCCCCAGCATTTT	CASSIRGWNQPQHF
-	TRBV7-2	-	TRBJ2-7	TGTGCCAGCAGCGCCACTGGGGGGCAGGGGGCCTACGAGCAGTACTTC	CASSATGGQGAYEQYF
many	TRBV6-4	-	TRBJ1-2	TGTGCCAGCAGTGCCAAGGACGGCTATGGCTACACCTTC	CASSAKDGYGYTF
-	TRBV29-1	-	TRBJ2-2	TGCAGCGTTGAAGATGCCGCGGGGCAGGGCGGGGAGCTGTTTTTT	CSVEDAAGQGGELFF